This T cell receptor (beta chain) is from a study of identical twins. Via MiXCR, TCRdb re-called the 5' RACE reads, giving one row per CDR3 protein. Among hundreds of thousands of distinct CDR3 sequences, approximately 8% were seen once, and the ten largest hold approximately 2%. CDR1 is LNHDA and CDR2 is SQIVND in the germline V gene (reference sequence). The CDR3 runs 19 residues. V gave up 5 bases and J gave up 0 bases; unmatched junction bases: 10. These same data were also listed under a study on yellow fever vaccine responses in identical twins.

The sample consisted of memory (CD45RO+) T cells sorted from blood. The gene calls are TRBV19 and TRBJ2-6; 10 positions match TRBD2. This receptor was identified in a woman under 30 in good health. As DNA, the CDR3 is TGTGCCAGTAGTCTATTATCTAGCGGGAGTATCTCTGGGGCCAACGTCCTGACTTTC. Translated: CASSLLSSGSISGANVLTF.